These 5 T cell receptor beta chains came from one sample sequenced in a study of regulatory T cells in long-lasting Graves disease. In building TCR beta libraries, iRepertoire HTBI primers were used together with Arm-PCR of CDR3 regions. TCRdb called the multiplex PCR reads again in MiXCR, with one record for every CDR3 protein. The sample shows around 460,000 distinct CDR3 sequences, about 20% of them seen only once. Regarding time point: persistent/refractory GD, antithyroid drugs over 5 years with positive TRAb. After RNA was extracted from PBMCs, the TCR library was made from it. The source material was peripheral blood mononuclear cells (PBMCs), sampled when the disease was refractory, from a patient treated with antithyroid drugs. These receptors originate from a female donor with Graves disease.

This clonotype was counted ten times or more. The gene calls are TRBV2 and TRBJ1-6; possibly TRBD1 for D (6 bases). The CDR3 loop spans 16 amino acids. V lost 2 bases to trimming and J lost 10 bases, with 18 bases between them. Germline V lookup: CDR1 SNHLY, CDR2 FYNNEI. CDR3 nucleotides: TGTGCCAGCAGTGAAAGGATTCAGGGGACGAGGTCACCCCTCCACTTT. Translation: CASSERIQGTRSPLHF.

The table lists this clonotype with many counts. The chain links TRBV2 to TRBJ1-1; 8 nucleotides line up with TRBD1. V lost 10 bases to trimming and J lost 11 bases; unmatched junction nucleotides: 15. This CDR3 has 13 residues. The germline V gene encodes CDR1 SNHLY and CDR2 FYNNEI. The CDR3 DNA is TGTGCCACCAAGCCCAGGACAGGGATTGTCGCTTTCTTT. Translating gives CATKPRTGIVAFF.

This clonotype was recorded at least ten times. V is TRBV12-3 or TRBV12-4 and J is TRBJ2-5; D gene uncertain. Deletions cut 6 bases from V and 5 bases from J, with 10 bases between. The CDR3 totals 12 residues. CDR3 amino acids: CASSQVRETQYF. CDR3 sequence (DNA): TGTGCCAGCAGCCAGGTCCGGGAGACCCAGTACTTC.

This clonotype was observed a few times. The rearrangement links TRBV4-1 to TRBJ2-5; no firm D call. CDR1 is MGHRA and CDR2 is YSYEKL in the germline V gene. The CDR3 is 14 residues long. Trimming took 1 base from V and 1 from J, leaving 7 bases between them. The CDR3 region has the DNA TGCGCCAGCAGCCAAGGGGTTAGCCAAGAGACCCAGTACTTC. As protein: CASSQGVSQETQYF.

This clonotype showed up many times. This rearrangement joins TRBV2 to TRBJ1-5; 11 bases line up with TRBD1. The V and J ends lost 6 bases and 5 bases, in that order; junction bases with no gene match: 3. CDR1 and CDR2 from the germline V gene are SNHLY and FYNNEI. The CDR3 extends over 14 amino acids. As DNA, the CDR3 is TGTGCCAGCAGCCGGGACAGGGGGGATCAGCCCCAGCATTTT. This translates into CASSRDRGDQPQHF.